The sequence of this T cell receptor beta chain was determined in a study of cytomegalovirus exposure and HLA in healthy donors. Study results and limitations: Three chains linked to CMV were shown in vitro to be specific for CMV antigens. Associated with cytomegalovirus, according to the listing, were about 160 TCR beta chains. Across donors, most TCRs were seen rarely, yet some public ones were widespread.

V lost 2 bases and J lost 1, with 11 bases in between. The V gene's germline CDR1 is SNHLY and CDR2 FYNNEI. The CDR3 extends over 15 amino acids. A note on this clone: Its antigen is unknown.

Clones were read by immunoSEQ multiplex PCR, and TCRdb kept only the in-frame ones, dropping some. The sample holds some 140,000 clones, 86% seen once. The chain joins TRBV2 to TRBJ2-5; D possibly corresponds to TRBD1 (5 bases). What was sequenced was PBMCs. The clonotype originates from a man aged 18 to 30 in good health and CMV-seronegative. The CDR3 reads CASSEQGRPQETQYF. The CDR3 coding sequence is TGTGCCAGCAGTGAACAGGGCAGACCCCAAGAGACCCAGTACTTC.